The 9 T cell receptor beta chains listed next were all sequenced from one sample in a study of molecular identifiers for immune sequencing clone quantification. TCRdb reanalysed the PCR reads using MiXCR and keeps one entry per CDR3 protein. Of roughly 12,000 distinct CDR3 sequences in the sample, under 20% were seen once. The sequenced material came from naive CD8+ T cells from blood, with Jurkat cell RNA spiked in. Subset specified: FACS-sorted CD8+CD4-CCR7+CD45RA+ naive T cells. The receptors were sampled from a human donor in good health. Some libraries in this study had Jurkat cell RNA spiked in.

This clonotype qualifies as medium-sized. The V call is TRBV7-8, the J call TRBJ1-1, with D perhaps TRBD1 (6 bases). V lost 1 base and J lost 4, with 13 bases in between. This CDR3 has 15 amino acids. Germline CDR1 SGHVS, CDR2 FQNEAQ. CDR3 nucleotide sequence: TGTGCCAGCAGCTTAGTCGGGGGGCTCATCACTGAAGCTTTCTTT. Amino acids: CASSLVGGLITEAFF. Drawing the rest from reference TRBV7-8 and TRBJ1-1, the complete variable domain is GAGVSQSPRYKVAKRGQDVALRCDPISGHVSLFWYQQALGQGPEFLTYFQNEAQLDKSGLPSDRFFAERPEGSVSTLKIQRTQQEDSAVYLCASSLVGGLITEAFFGQGTRLTVV.

This clonotype was counted between two and nine times. V gene TRBV3-1 combines with J gene TRBJ1-1; D gene unclear. The ends were cut back, 7 bases at V and 4 bases at J, with 4 bases in the middle. The V gene's germline CDR1 is LGHDT and CDR2 YNNKEL (reference sequence). This CDR3 region has 10 residues. Written as DNA, the CDR3 is TGTGCCAGCAAGGGCACTGAAGCTTTCTTT. Translation gives CASKGTEAFF.

This clonotype was detected ten times or more. The chain joins TRBV13 to TRBJ2-2, with 9 bases matching TRBD2. Germline V lookup: CDR1 PRHDT, CDR2 FYEKMQ (reference sequence). Trimming at V came to 5 bases and at J to 0 bases, leaving 4 bases not matched to a gene. The CDR3 consists of 16 residues. CDR3 DNA: TGTGCCAGCAGCCTGTTAGCGGGGGCGAACACCGGGGAGCTGTTTTTT. This codes for CASSLLAGANTGELFF.

In this sample, this clonotype turned up many times. The chain recombines TRBV9 with TRBJ1-1; D is unresolved. This CDR3 comprises 12 residues. Trimming took 4 bases from V and 4 from J, leaving 8 bases between them. From germline, CDR1 is SGDLS and CDR2 YYNGEE. CDR3 sequence reads: CASSTVGTEAFF. For the CDR3, the DNA is TGTGCCAGCAGCACTGTGGGCACTGAAGCTTTCTTT.

This clonotype was observed many times. The CDR3 DNA reads as TGTGCCACCAGTGAGGGGGTGGACGAGCAGTACTTC. Protein sequence: CATSEGVDEQYF. The chain employs TRBV24-1 and TRBJ2-7; either TRBD1 or TRBD2 may supply D (5 bases each). The V gene's germline CDR1 is KGHDR and CDR2 SFDVKD. This CDR3 comprises 12 residues. Trimming left V 4 bases short and J 5 bases short, with 8 bases between.

This clonotype was counted ten times or more. V usage is TRBV6-6 and J usage is TRBJ2-7; 9 nucleotides agree with TRBD1. Trimming at V came to 6 bases and at J to 7 bases, leaving 13 bases not matched to a gene. From germline, CDR1 is MNHNY and CDR2 SVGAGI (reference sequence). The CDR3 has 15 amino acids. CDR3 protein: CASRVPGQGIGEQYF. As DNA, the CDR3 is TGTGCCAGCAGGGTCCCGGGACAGGGAATCGGGGAGCAGTACTTC.

This clonotype is categorized as medium-sized. The chain recombines TRBV5-4 with TRBJ2-3; 7 bases are a match to TRBD2. Germline CDR1 reads SGHNT; CDR2 reads YYREEE (reference sequence). V dropped 4 bases and J dropped 0; count of bases not matched to a gene: 5. The CDR3 sequence is 15 residues long. The CDR3 DNA follows: TGTGCCAGCAGCATGAGCGGGGCTAGCACAGATACGCAGTATTTT. It translates to CASSMSGASTDTQYF.

This clonotype occurred a few times. V gene TRBV12-3 or TRBV12-4 combines with J gene TRBJ2-2, with 9 bases that match TRBD2. V dropped 3 bases and J dropped 5; count of bases not matched to a gene: 10. The CDR3 extends over 17 amino acids. CDR3 loop: CASSFVSGRRSTGELFF. The CDR3 DNA is TGTGCCAGCAGTTTCGTAAGCGGGAGGAGGTCGACCGGGGAGCTGTTTTTT.

This clonotype showed up many times. The CDR3 region has the DNA TGCGCCAGCAGTGAGTGGGCCACGGCGACGGGAGTCCGGTCACCCCTCCACTTT. Translating it yields CASSEWATATGVRSPLHF. The genes are TRBV10-2 and TRBJ1-6; D not certain. Germline loops: CDR1 WSHSY, CDR2 SAAADI. The CDR3 length is 18 residues. V shed 1 base and J shed 10 bases, with 23 bases lying between them.